The 31 T cell receptor beta chains below were found in one sample sequenced in a study of cytomegalovirus exposure and HLA in healthy donors. The PCR made use of 60 Vbeta and 13 Jbeta primers. The repertoire was sequenced with immunoSEQ multiplex PCR; TCRdb's copy has only in-frame clones and lacks some. Among some 98,000 clones listed, roughly 80% were seen once. Specimen: PBMCs. These TCRs come from a female donor in good health and CMV-seronegative.

DNA of the CDR3: TGTGCCAGCAGCCGGGGGACTAGCGGGAGGGCCGGTACCGGGGAGCTGTTTTTT. Translation: CASSRGTSGRAGTGELFF. The V gene is TRBV11-2, the J gene TRBJ2-2; TRBD2 aligns across 16 bases. Germline CDR1 reads SGHAT; CDR2 reads FQNNGV. This CDR3 spans 18 amino acids. V was clipped by 5 bases and J by 5 bases; unmatched bases: 8.

The V call is TRBV2, the J call TRBJ1-5, with 9 bases lining up with TRBD1. This CDR3 has 14 amino acids. The V segment lost 4 bases and the J segment 3 bases; nucleotides outside the gene matches: 1. Germline assignment: CDR1 SNHLY and CDR2 FYNNEI. CDR3 sequence (DNA): TGTGCCAGCAGTGGGACAGGGGACAATCAGCCCCAGCATTTT. Translated: CASSGTGDNQPQHF.

This chain uses TRBV18 with TRBJ2-6; tentative D call: TRBD1 (6 bases). The CDR3 extends over 18 amino acids. In germline, CDR1 is KGHSH, CDR2 LQKENI. Between the trimmed V and J ends, which lost 2 bases and 0 bases, there was a span of 14 bases. The CDR3, as DNA: TGTGCCAGCTCACCAAATCGAGACAGGAGCTCTGGGGCCAACGTCCTGACTTTC. As protein: CASSPNRDRSSGANVLTF.

CDR3 region: CASSSTGGGYTF. CDR3 DNA: TGTGCCAGCAGTTCCACAGGGGGAGGCTACACCTTC. The chain has TRBV6-5 and TRBJ1-2; 8 bases line up with TRBD1. The ends lost 4 bases at V and 8 bases at J; junction bases unmatched: 3. The CDR3 totals 12 residues. CDR1 is MNHEY, CDR2 SVGAGI, per germline.

The genes are TRBV4-1 and TRBJ2-7, with 9 nucleotides matching TRBD2. Germline CDR1 reads MGHRA; CDR2 reads YSYEKL. The V segment lost 4 bases and the J segment 0 bases; nucleotides outside the gene matches: 13. The CDR3 spans 18 residues. The CDR3 nucleotides read TGCGCCAGCAGCCCCTCCCCAGGACTAGCGCATAGCTCCTACGAGCAGTACTTC. Residues: CASSPSPGLAHSSYEQYF.

In the case of this clone: Germline is not matched at one junction end, which may reflect a read error. The V and J genes are TRBV7-9 and TRBJ2-5, with unresolved D. Germline lookup yields CDR1 SEHNR and CDR2 FQNEAQ (reference sequence). The CDR3 is 15 amino acids. CDR3 region: CSSSPPLWRQETQYF. In nucleotides, the CDR3 is TGTTCCAGCAGCCCCCCCTTATGGCGGCAAGAGACCCAGTACTTC.

This clone has more than one count but fewer than ten. One end of the junction does not line up with germline, which may come from a read error. The chain joins TRBV7-8 to TRBJ2-7, with 7 bases fitting TRBD1. The CDR3 sequence is 14 residues long. CDR1 is SGHVS, CDR2 FQNEAQ, per germline. CDR3 region: CAGSTGTVSYEQYF. For the CDR3, the DNA is TGTGCCGGCAGCACCGGGACAGTTTCCTACGAGCAGTACTTC. The full variable domain, with the rest looked up from reference TRBV7-8 and TRBJ2-7, is GAGVSQSPRYKVAKRGQDVALRCDPISGHVSLFWYQQALGQGPEFLTYFQNEAQLDKSGLPSDRFFAERPEGSVSTLKIQRTQQEDSAVYLCAGSTGTVSYEQYFGPGTRLTVT.

This chain joins TRBV27 and TRBJ2-7, with 8 positions matching TRBD2. CDR3 length: 19 amino acids. Germline V gives CDR1 MNHEY, CDR2 SMNVEV (reference sequence). V trimming: 2 bases; J trimming: 1 base; junction bases outside the gene matches: 16. The CDR3 nucleotides are TGTGCCAGCAGTTTACGAGGGTATAGACGGGAGGGGAGGTCCTACGAGCAGTACTTC. This encodes CASSLRGYRREGRSYEQYF.

This sequence joins TRBV19 and TRBJ1-1; D unresolved. The CDR3 runs 16 residues. CDR1 is LNHDA, CDR2 SQIVND, per germline (reference sequence). V dropped 5 bases and J dropped 0 bases, with 16 bases sitting between them. The DNA for the CDR3 is TGTGCCAGTAGTGAAGTCGGGGATCAGGTGAACACTGAAGCTTTCTTT. As protein: CASSEVGDQVNTEAFF.

This chain uses TRBV29-1 with TRBJ1-5; unclear D gene. This CDR3 is built from 14 residues. Germline V gene sequence: CDR1 SQVTM, CDR2 ANQGSEA. The V and J ends lost 4 bases and 4 bases respectively, with 14 bases between them. In DNA form, the CDR3 reads TGCAGCGTTGGGCAAATAAATGGTAATCAGCCCCAGCATTTT. It encodes CSVGQINGNQPQHF.

The chain couples TRBV14 to TRBJ2-7, with D maybe TRBD1 (5 bases). The germline V gene encodes CDR1 SGHDN and CDR2 FVKESK. The CDR3 sequence is 17 residues long. Trimming left V 4 bases short and J 3 bases short, with 22 bases between. The CDR3 coding sequence is TGTGCCAGCAGCCTTAGTAAGGGGTCCGTCGTTAACTACGAGCAGTACTTC. This translates into CASSLSKGSVVNYEQYF.

This clone was counted a few times. The DNA for the CDR3 is TGTGCCAGCAGCTTGTCGTTTGGGGCGGGAGGCTCCTACAATGAGCAGTTCTTC. Translation gives CASSLSFGAGGSYNEQFF. The V call is TRBV11-3, the J call TRBJ2-1, with 8 bases lining up with TRBD2. The CDR3 is 18 residues long. Germline values: CDR1 SGHNT, CDR2 YENEEA. J was trimmed by 0 bases and V by 3 bases; bases with no gene match: 10.

V is TRBV9 and J is TRBJ2-5; 8 nucleotides match TRBD1. Trimming removed 3 bases from V and 11 bases from J; junction bases left unmatched: 15. The germline V gene has CDR1 SGDLS and CDR2 YYNGEE. The CDR3 runs to 15 residues. The DNA of the CDR3 is TGTGCCAGCAGCGCCTTGGGGCAGGGGGCGAGGGAGCAGTACTTC. Amino acids: CASSALGQGAREQYF. Complete variable domain (other parts from reference TRBV9 and TRBJ2-5): DSGVTQTPKHLITATGQRVTLRCSPRSGDLSVYWYQQSLDQGLQFLIQYYNGEERAKGNILERFSAQQFPDLHSELNLSSLELGDSALYFCASSALGQGAREQYFGPGTRLLVL.

This clone was detected only once. Other nucleotide sequences from this sample produce the same CDR3. The V call is TRBV25-1, the J call TRBJ1-1; 9 positions match TRBD1. The V gene end was trimmed by 6 bases and the J gene end by 5 bases; junction bases not matched to a gene: 4. Germline CDR1 MGHDK, CDR2 SYGVNS. The CDR3 totals 13 residues. The CDR3 DNA follows: TGTGCCAGCAGAGGACAGGGGAATACTGAAGCTTTCTTT. It translates to CASRGQGNTEAFF.

V and J are TRBV6-5 and TRBJ1-1; D is undetermined. V was shortened by 8 bases and J by 8 bases, with 9 bases between the two germline ends. The germline CDR1 and CDR2 sequences are MNHEY and SVGAGI. The length of the CDR3 is 10 residues. DNA of the CDR3: TGTGCCAGCGGGAGCCCCGAAGCTTTCTTT. Translated, it gives CASGSPEAFF.

The CDR3 spells CASSARTSGKGFDNEQFF. The CDR3 DNA is TGTGCCAGCAGCGCTCGGACTAGCGGGAAAGGATTCGACAATGAGCAGTTCTTC. The chain couples TRBV7-3 to TRBJ2-1; 12 bases line up with TRBD2. V shed 5 bases and J 5 bases; nucleotides not matched to a gene: 13. Germline assignment: CDR1 SGHTA and CDR2 FQGTGA. The CDR3 is 18 amino acids.

This clone was observed a handful of times. The chain carries TRBV7-9 and TRBJ1-5; D uncertain. Germline V gene lookup returns CDR1 SEHNR and CDR2 FQNEAQ (reference sequence). The CDR3 is 12 amino acids. The V and J ends lost 4 bases and 7 bases respectively, with 8 bases between them. CDR3 DNA sequence: TGTGCCAGCAGCTCCCGGTGGCAGCCCCAGCATTTT. Its translation is CASSSRWQPQHF.

The V and J genes are TRBV5-6 and TRBJ2-5; 8 nucleotides line up with TRBD1. With V trimmed by 4 bases and J by 3 bases, 8 bases remained unmatched. The CDR3 has 15 amino acids. Germline lookup yields CDR1 SGHDT and CDR2 YYEEEE. The CDR3 coding sequence is TGTGCCAGCAGCAGTGGACAGGGCCCTGAAGAGACCCAGTACTTC. Its translation is CASSSGQGPEETQYF.

The rearrangement links TRBV6-1 to TRBJ1-2; possibly TRBD1 for D (5 bases). There are 15 residues in the CDR3. Deletions cut 7 bases from V and 4 bases from J, with 19 bases between. Per the germline V gene, CDR1 is MNHNS and CDR2 is SASEGT. CDR3 nucleotide sequence: TGTGCCAGCATATATACGACAGATGTTTTCTATGGCTACACCTTC. Translated, it gives CASIYTTDVFYGYTF.

This clone was seen a few times. CDR3 DNA: TGTGCCAGCAGCCAGCGGGGGGGCCTCTACAATGAGCAGTTCTTC. Protein sequence: CASSQRGGLYNEQFF. The rearrangement uses TRBV7-6 and TRBJ2-1; 10 nucleotides agree with TRBD2. Germline loops: CDR1 SGHVS, CDR2 FNYEAQ. This CDR3 has 15 residues. V lost 5 bases and J lost 3; bases outside the gene matches: 4.

The rearrangement uses TRBV11-1 and TRBJ2-1, with 11 positions matching TRBD2. Germline-derived CDR1 and CDR2 are SGHAT and FQDESV (reference sequence). The CDR3 runs to 17 residues. Germline trimming cut 5 bases from V and 4 bases from J; bases unmatched to any gene: 10. CDR3: CASSLLGGLAVYNEQFF. CDR3 coding DNA: TGTGCCAGCAGCCTCCTAGGGGGACTAGCGGTTTACAATGAGCAGTTCTTC. The variable domain in full, with the rest retrieved from reference TRBV11-1 and TRBJ2-1, is EAEVAQSPRYKITEKSQAVAFWCDPISGHATLYWYRQILGQGPELLVQFQDESVVDDSQLPKDRFSAERLKGVDSTLKIQPAELGDSAMYLCASSLLGGLAVYNEQFFGPGTRLTVL.

This chain links TRBV10-2 with TRBJ2-5; 9 bases align to TRBD1. CDR1 and CDR2 from the germline V gene are WSHSY and SAAADI. The CDR3 spans 13 residues. V was pared by 7 bases and J by 7 bases, with 7 bases of the junction left unmatched. The CDR3: CASNDRGIWTQYF. CDR3 nucleotides: TGCGCCAGCAACGACAGGGGGATTTGGACCCAGTACTTC.

This clone was counted only a few times. CDR3 in DNA: TGTGCCAGTAGTATCGGAGGGTTGGACGGGGAGCTGTTTTTT. As protein: CASSIGGLDGELFF. This chain links TRBV19 with TRBJ2-2, with D perhaps matching TRBD2 (6 bases). The V end lost 3 bases, the J end lost 7 bases, and 12 bases lay between the germline ends. CDR1 is LNHDA and CDR2 is SQIVND in the germline V gene (reference sequence). The length of the CDR3 is 14 residues.

The chain is built from TRBV5-4 and TRBJ2-7, with 7 bases matching TRBD2. V shed 4 bases, J shed 2 bases, and the junction held 3 bases outside the gene matches. The length of the CDR3 is 13 residues. Germline CDR1 SGHNT, CDR2 YYREEE (reference sequence). The CDR3 loop reads CASSPGTTYEQYF. The CDR3 nucleotides are TGTGCCAGCAGCCCGGGGACTACCTACGAGCAGTACTTC.

V usage is TRBV7-3 and J usage is TRBJ2-3; D not certain. V was pared by 5 bases and J by 7 bases, with 22 bases between. In germline, CDR1 is SGHTA, CDR2 FQGTGA. The CDR3 is 16 residues long. The CDR3 region is CASSPRMVGSVNTQYF. CDR3 nucleotide sequence: TGTGCCAGCAGCCCGAGGATGGTAGGAAGCGTGAATACGCAGTATTTT.

V gene TRBV28 combines with J gene TRBJ2-7; 10 positions match TRBD1. The germline V gene encodes CDR1 MDHEN and CDR2 SYDVKM. V lost 6 bases and J lost 2; bases outside the gene matches: 4. The CDR3 spans 14 residues. The CDR3 DNA follows: TGTGCCAGCAGGGGACAGGGGCCACCCTACGAGCAGTACTTC. Translating gives CASRGQGPPYEQYF.

This chain links TRBV5-4 with TRBJ2-2; unclear D gene. V was cut by 2 bases and J by 2 bases, with 7 bases left in between. Germline V gene sequence: CDR1 SGHNT, CDR2 YYREEE (reference sequence). The CDR3 is made up of 14 amino acids. The CDR3 reads CASSFLGNTGELFF. DNA of the CDR3: TGTGCCAGCAGCTTCTTGGGCAACACCGGGGAGCTGTTTTTT.

The table lists this clone with a few counts. The chain employs TRBV7-3 and TRBJ2-2, with D unresolved. Germline V gene sequence: CDR1 SGHTA, CDR2 FQGTGA. V lost 0 bases and J lost 4, with 9 bases in between. The CDR3 totals 15 residues. CDR3 loop: CASSLTAESTGELFF. For the CDR3, the DNA is TGTGCCAGCAGCTTAACGGCAGAATCCACCGGGGAGCTGTTTTTT. The full variable domain, rest sourced from reference TRBV7-3 and TRBJ2-2, is GAGVSQTPSNKVTEKGKYVELRCDPISGHTALYWYRQSLGQGPEFLIYFQGTGAADDSGLPNDRFFAVRPEGSVSTLKIQRTERGDSAVYLCASSLTAESTGELFFGEGSRLTVL.

The V gene is TRBV7-2, the J gene TRBJ2-3, with D possibly TRBD2 on 5 matching bases. Trimming removed 1 base from V and 3 bases from J, with 5 bases in between. CDR3 size: 13 residues. In germline, CDR1 is SGHTA, CDR2 FQGNSA. DNA for the CDR3: TGTGCCAGCAGCTTAGAGCGGACAGATACGCAGTATTTT. Residues: CASSLERTDTQYF.

The chain recombines TRBV30 with TRBJ2-3; perhaps TRBD2 as D (6 bases). This CDR3 spans 14 amino acids. Germline-derived CDR1 and CDR2 are GTSNPN and SVGIG (reference sequence). V lost 7 bases and J lost 0, with 14 bases in between. The CDR3 loop reads CALAGGTSTDTQYF. CDR3 nucleotide sequence: TGTGCCTTGGCCGGGGGAACTAGCACAGATACGCAGTATTTT.

The genes are TRBV19 and TRBJ1-2; TRBD1 agrees at 7 bases. J was trimmed by 8 bases and V by 5 bases; bases with no gene match: 26. Germline V gene lookup returns CDR1 LNHDA and CDR2 SQIVND (reference sequence). The CDR3 has 19 amino acids. The CDR3 sequence is CASSPRAGTAKTLLVGYTF. The CDR3 coding sequence is TGTGCCAGTAGTCCCAGAGCCGGGACAGCTAAAACCCTCCTGGTAGGCTACACCTTC.